The sequence of this T cell receptor beta chain was determined in a study of cytomegalovirus exposure and HLA in healthy donors. Study conclusions and caveats: By HLA locus, TCR association rates varied in a later analysis, with DRB1 showing the most and HLA-C the fewest.

Primers for the PCR totalled 60 Vbeta and 13 Jbeta. The protocol was immunoSEQ multiplex PCR, while the TCRdb copy is restricted to in-frame clones and leaves out a portion. Here the sample spans 90,000 or so clones, around 70% being singletons. The CDR3 extends over 13 amino acids. Unmatched junction bases numbered 9, after V lost 4 bases and J lost 10 bases. In germline, CDR1 is SGHDN, CDR2 FVKESK. Turning to this clone: Its antigen is not known.

The material sequenced was PBMCs. This sequence joins TRBV14 and TRBJ1-2; 7 bases agree with TRBD1. This TCR was sampled from a man aged 50 or older in good health and CMV-seronegative. This CDR3 reads CASSLSDRAAYTF. CDR3 DNA: TGTGCCAGCAGCCTCTCCGACAGGGCAGCCTACACCTTC.